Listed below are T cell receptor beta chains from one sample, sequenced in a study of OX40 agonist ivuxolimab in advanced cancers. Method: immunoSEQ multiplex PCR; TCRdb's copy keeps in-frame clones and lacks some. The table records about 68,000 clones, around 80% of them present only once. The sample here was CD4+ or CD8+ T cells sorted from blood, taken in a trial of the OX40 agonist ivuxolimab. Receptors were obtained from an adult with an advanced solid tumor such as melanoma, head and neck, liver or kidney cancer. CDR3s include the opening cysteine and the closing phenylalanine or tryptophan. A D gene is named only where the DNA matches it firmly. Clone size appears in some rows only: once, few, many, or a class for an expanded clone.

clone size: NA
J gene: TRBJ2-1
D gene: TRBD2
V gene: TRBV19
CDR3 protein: CASSTGLEVGQFF
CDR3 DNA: TGTGCCAGTAGTACCGGACTAGAGGTGGGGCAGTTCTTC

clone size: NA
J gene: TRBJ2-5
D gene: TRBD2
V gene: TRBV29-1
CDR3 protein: CSVEGELAGGYQETQYF
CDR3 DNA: TGCAGCGTTGAAGGGGAGCTAGCGGGAGGTTACCAAGAGACCCAGTACTTC

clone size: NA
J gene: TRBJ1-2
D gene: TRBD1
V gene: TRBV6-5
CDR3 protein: CASSYFFGTGDGYTF
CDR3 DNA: TGTGCCAGCAGTTACTTCTTCGGGACAGGGGACGGCTACACCTTC

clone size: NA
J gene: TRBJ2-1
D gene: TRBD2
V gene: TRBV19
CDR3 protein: CASSALAGEAYNEQFF
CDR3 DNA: TGTGCCAGTAGTGCCCTAGCGGGAGAAGCCTACAATGAGCAGTTCTTC

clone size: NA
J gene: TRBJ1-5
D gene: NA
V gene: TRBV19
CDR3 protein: CASSIDREGNQPQHF
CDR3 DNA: TGTGCCAGTAGTATAGACCGGGAAGGGAATCAGCCCCAGCATTTT

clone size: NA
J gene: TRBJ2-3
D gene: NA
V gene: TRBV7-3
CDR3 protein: CASSRLGGEADTQYF
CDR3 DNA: TGTGCCAGCAGCCGCCTCGGGGGAGAGGCAGATACGCAGTATTTT

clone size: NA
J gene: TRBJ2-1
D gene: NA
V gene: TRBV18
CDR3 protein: CASSSLQDNEQFF
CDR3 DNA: TGTGCCAGCTCATCGTTACAGGACAATGAGCAGTTCTTC

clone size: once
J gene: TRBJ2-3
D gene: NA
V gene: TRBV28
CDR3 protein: CASSLPGSGDTQYF
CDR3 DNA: TGTGCCAGCAGTCTCCCTGGCAGTGGAGATACGCAGTATTTT

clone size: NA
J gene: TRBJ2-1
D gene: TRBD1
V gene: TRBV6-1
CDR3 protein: CASRPPGTGDNEQFF
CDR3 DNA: TGTGCCAGCAGACCTCCCGGGACAGGGGACAATGAGCAGTTCTTC

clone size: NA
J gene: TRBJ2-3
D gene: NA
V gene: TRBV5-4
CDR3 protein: CASSLEAGGDTQYF
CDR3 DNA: TGTGCCAGCAGCTTGGAGGCAGGGGGGGATACGCAGTATTTT

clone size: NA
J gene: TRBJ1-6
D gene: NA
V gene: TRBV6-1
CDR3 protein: CASRETTHSPLHF
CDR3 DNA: TGTGCCAGCAGGGAGACCACACATTCACCCCTCCACTTT

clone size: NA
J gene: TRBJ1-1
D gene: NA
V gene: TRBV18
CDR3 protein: CASSPPAVVTAFF
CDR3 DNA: TGTGCCAGCTCACCACCGGCAGTAGTGACAGCTTTCTTT

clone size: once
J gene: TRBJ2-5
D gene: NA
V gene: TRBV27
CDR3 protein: CASSLETQYF
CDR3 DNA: TGTGCCAGCAGTTTAGAGACCCAGTACTTC

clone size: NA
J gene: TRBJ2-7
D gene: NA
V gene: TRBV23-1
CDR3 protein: CASSQSLLSGEQYF
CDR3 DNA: TGCGCCAGCAGTCAATCTTTGTTGTCCGGCGAGCAGTACTTC

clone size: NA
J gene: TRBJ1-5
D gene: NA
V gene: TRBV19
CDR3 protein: CASSIGNDNQPQHF
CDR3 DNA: TGTGCCAGTAGTATAGGAAACGACAATCAGCCCCAGCATTTT

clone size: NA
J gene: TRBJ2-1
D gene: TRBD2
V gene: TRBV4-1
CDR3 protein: CASSQTLAGGLINEQFF
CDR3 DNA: TGCGCCAGCAGCCAGACCCTAGCGGGAGGGCTAATCAATGAGCAGTTCTTC

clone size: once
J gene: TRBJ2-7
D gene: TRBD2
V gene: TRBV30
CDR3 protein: CAWSVTAGDPYEQYF
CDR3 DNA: TGTGCCTGGAGTGTAACAGCGGGAGATCCCTACGAGCAGTACTTC

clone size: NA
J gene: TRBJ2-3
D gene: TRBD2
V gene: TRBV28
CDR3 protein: CASSSTAPLAGGPRDTQYF
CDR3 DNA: TGTGCCAGCAGTTCTACAGCTCCTTTAGCGGGAGGGCCTAGGGATACGCAGTATTTT

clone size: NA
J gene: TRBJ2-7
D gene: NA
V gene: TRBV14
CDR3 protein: CASSQGRHLAYEQYF
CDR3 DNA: TGTGCCAGCAGCCAAGGGCGACACTTAGCCTACGAGCAGTACTTC

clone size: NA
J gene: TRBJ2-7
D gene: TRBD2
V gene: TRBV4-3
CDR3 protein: CASSQEPKLAGGDYEQYF
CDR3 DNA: TGCGCCAGCAGCCAAGAACCTAAACTAGCGGGAGGCGACTACGAGCAGTACTTC

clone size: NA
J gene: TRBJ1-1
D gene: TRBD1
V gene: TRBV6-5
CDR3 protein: CASKGQMNTEAFF
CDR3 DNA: TGTGCCAGCAAGGGACAGATGAACACTGAAGCTTTCTTT

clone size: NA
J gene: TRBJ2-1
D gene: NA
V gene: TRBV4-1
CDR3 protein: CASSHFGGSSYNEQFF
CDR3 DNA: TGCGCCAGCAGCCACTTCGGCGGAAGCTCCTACAATGAGCAGTTCTTC

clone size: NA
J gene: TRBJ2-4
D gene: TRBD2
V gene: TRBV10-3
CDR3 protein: CAIATSGSGQNIQYF
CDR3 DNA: TGTGCCATCGCCACTAGCGGGAGTGGTCAAAACATTCAGTACTTC

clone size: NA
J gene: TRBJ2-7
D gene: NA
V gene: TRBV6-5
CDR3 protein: CASRTTASYEQYF
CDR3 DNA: TGTGCCAGCAGAACCACAGCCTCCTACGAGCAGTACTTC

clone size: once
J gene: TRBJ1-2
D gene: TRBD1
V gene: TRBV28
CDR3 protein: CASSRRTGGRLGNYGYTF
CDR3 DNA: TGTGCCAGCAGCCGACGGACAGGGGGCCGCCTGGGGAACTATGGCTACACCTTC

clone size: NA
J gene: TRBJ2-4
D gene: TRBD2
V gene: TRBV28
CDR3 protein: CASSLGGGAAKNIQYF
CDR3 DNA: TGTGCCAGCAGTTTGGGGGGAGGGGCAGCCAAAAACATTCAGTACTTC

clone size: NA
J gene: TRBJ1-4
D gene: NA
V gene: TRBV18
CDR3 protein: CASSRTGTPSEKLFF
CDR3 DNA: TGTGCCAGCTCACGAACCGGGACCCCGAGTGAAAAACTGTTTTTT

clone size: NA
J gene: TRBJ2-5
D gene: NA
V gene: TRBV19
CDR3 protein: CASSIRLEETQYF
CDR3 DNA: TGTGCCAGTAGTATTCGTCTGGAAGAGACCCAGTACTTC

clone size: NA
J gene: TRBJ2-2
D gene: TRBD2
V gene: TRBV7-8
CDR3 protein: CASSSRTSGVTGELFF
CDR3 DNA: TGTGCCAGCAGCTCAAGGACTAGCGGAGTCACCGGGGAGCTGTTTTTT

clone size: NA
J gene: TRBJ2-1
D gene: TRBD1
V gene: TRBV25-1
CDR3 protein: CASTPGGSEQFF
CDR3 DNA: TGTGCCAGCACTCCAGGGGGCAGTGAGCAGTTCTTC

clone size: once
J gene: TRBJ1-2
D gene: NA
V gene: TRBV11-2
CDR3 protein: CASTPDRNYGYTF
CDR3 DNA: TGTGCCAGCACCCCAGACAGGAACTATGGCTACACCTTC